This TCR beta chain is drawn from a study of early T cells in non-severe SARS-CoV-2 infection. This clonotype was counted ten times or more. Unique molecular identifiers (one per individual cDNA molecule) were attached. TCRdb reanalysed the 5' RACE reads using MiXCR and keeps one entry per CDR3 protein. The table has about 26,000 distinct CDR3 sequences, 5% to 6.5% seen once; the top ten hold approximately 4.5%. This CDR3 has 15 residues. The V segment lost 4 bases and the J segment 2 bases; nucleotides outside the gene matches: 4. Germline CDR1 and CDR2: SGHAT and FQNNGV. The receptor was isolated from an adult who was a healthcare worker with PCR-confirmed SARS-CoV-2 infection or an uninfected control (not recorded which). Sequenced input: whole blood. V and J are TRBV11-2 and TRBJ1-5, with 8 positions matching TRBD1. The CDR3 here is CASSSGTGRNQPQHF. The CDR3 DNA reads TGTGCCAGCAGCTCCGGGACAGGACGCAATCAGCCCCAGCATTTT.